A selection of T cell receptor beta chains follows, all from one sample in a study of CD8+ T cells in alopecia areata. The assay was immunoSEQ multiplex PCR, and TCRdb's table has in-frame clones only and misses some. The sample holds a few hundred thousand clones, around 50% seen once. The specimen sequenced was CD8+ T cells sorted from blood. These TCRs come from a human donor in good health. CDR3s include the opening cysteine and the closing phenylalanine or tryptophan. The D gene is left open where the match is weak. Clone size is not always given. Where it is, it says once, few, many or a class for expanded clones.

d_call clone_size j_call v_call cdr3_nt cdr3_aa
TRBD1 - TRBJ2-7 TRBV29-1 TGCAGCGTTGAAGCCACTCCGAACAGGGGGTCCCTGGAGCAGTACTTC CSVEATPNRGSLEQYF
- - TRBJ2-7 TRBV27 TGTGCCAGCAGTTTGATGGGGAGCTACGAGCAGTACTTC CASSLMGSYEQYF
- - TRBJ1-2 TRBV30 TGTGCCTGGGGGGACTCATCCTATGGCTACACCTTC CAWGDSSYGYTF
- - TRBJ2-1 TRBV5-4 TGTGCAGCAACCCGGGGGCCGGAGCAGTTCTTC CAATRGPEQFF
- - TRBJ1-1 TRBV4-1 TGCGCCAGCAGCCAAACGAAGGGGAGCACTGAAGCTTTCTTT CASSQTKGSTEAFF
- - TRBJ2-1 TRBV14 TGTGCCAGCAGTCATAATGAGCAGTTCTTC CASSHNEQFF
- few TRBJ1-2 TRBV6-5 TGTGCCAGCAGTTACTTAGGGCAAAACTATGGCTACACCTTC CASSYLGQNYGYTF
- few TRBJ2-7 TRBV12-5 TGTGCTAGTGGTTTGGGAGGTCTGGGCGAGCAGTACTTC CASGLGGLGEQYF
- few TRBJ1-5 TRBV15 TGTGCCACCAGCAGGCCAGGTAGCAATCAGCCCCAGCATTTT CATSRPGSNQPQHF
- - TRBJ2-3 TRBV27 TGTGCCAGCAGCCTTTTAGGGTCTGCCACAGATACGCAGTATTTT CASSLLGSATDTQYF
- - TRBJ1-2 TRBV7-9 TGTGCCAGCAGCCCGCCAGGGCGGGACGGCTACACCTTC CASSPPGRDGYTF